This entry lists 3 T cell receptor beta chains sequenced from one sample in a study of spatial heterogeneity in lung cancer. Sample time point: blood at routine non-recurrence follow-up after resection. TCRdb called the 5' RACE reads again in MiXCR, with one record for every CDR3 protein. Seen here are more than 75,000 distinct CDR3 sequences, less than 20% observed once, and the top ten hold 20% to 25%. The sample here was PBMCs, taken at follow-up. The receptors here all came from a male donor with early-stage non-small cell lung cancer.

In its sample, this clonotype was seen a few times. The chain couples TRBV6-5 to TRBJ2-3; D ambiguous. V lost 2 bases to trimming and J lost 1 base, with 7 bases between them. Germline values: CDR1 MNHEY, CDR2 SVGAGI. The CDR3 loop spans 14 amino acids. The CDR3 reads CASSYGPGTDTQYF. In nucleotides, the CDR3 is TGTGCCAGCAGTTACGGCCCGGGCACAGATACGCAGTATTTT.

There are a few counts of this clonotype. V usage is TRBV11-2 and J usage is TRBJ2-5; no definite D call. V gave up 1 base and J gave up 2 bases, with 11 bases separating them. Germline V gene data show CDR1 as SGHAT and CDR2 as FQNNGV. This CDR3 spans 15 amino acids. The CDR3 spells CASSLVVTEQETQYF. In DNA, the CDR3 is TGTGCCAGCAGCTTAGTGGTGACGGAACAAGAGACCCAGTACTTC.

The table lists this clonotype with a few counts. CDR3 in amino acids: CASSWTGSSYEQYV. The DNA of the CDR3 is TGTGCCAGCAGCTGGACAGGGAGCTCCTACGAGCAGTACGTC. This rearrangement joins TRBV7-9 to TRBJ2-7, with 8 bases fitting TRBD1. Germline assignment: CDR1 SEHNR and CDR2 FQNEAQ (reference sequence). The CDR3 sequence is 14 residues long. The V and J ends lost 4 bases and 0 bases, in that order; junction bases with no gene match: 2.